Below, 12 T cell receptor beta chains from the same sample are listed, as sequenced in a study of neurological immune-mediated disorders. TCRdb redid the calling of the 5' RACE reads with MiXCR, one entry per CDR3 protein. Among around 44,000 distinct CDR3 sequences, 2.5% were seen once, and the ten largest hold 12%. The sequenced sample consisted of PBMCs. These receptors were taken from a man between 25 and 39 years old with multiple sclerosis.

The V and J genes are TRBV27 and TRBJ2-7; possibly TRBD2 for D (6 bases). The germline CDR1 and CDR2 sequences are MNHEY and SMNVEV (reference sequence). The germline V and J ends were trimmed by 3 bases and 2 bases, with 14 bases remaining between them. The CDR3 consists of 15 residues. In nucleotides, the CDR3 is TGTGCCAGCAGTTTTGGAGGGCCGTTCCCCTACGAGCAGTACTTC. Translating it yields CASSFGGPFPYEQYF.

The table lists this clonotype with many counts. V is TRBV5-1 and J is TRBJ2-3; D uncertain. This CDR3 has 14 amino acids. The V and J ends lost 4 bases and 0 bases respectively, with 9 bases between them. Germline assignment: CDR1 SGHRS and CDR2 YFSETQ. The DNA of the CDR3 is TGCGCCAGCAGCATAACTATTAGCACAGATACGCAGTATTTT. This sequence encodes CASSITISTDTQYF.

This clonotype was counted ten times or more. The chain employs TRBV21-1 and TRBJ2-1. TRBV21-1 is an annotated pseudogene. The CDR3 sequence is 16 residues long. For the CDR3, the DNA is TGTGCCAGCACTTCGGCCAGTTCTTGCTCCTACAATGAGCAGTTCTTC. This sequence encodes CASTSASSCSYNEQFF.

This clonotype has ten or more counts. CDR3 amino acids: CASSTTSGEYEQYF. Here the CDR3 DNA reads TGTGCCAGCAGCACAACTAGCGGGGAGTACGAGCAGTACTTC. The chain is built from TRBV4-2 and TRBJ2-7; 10 positions match TRBD2. The CDR3 totals 14 residues. The V segment lost 5 bases and the J segment 4 bases; nucleotides outside the gene matches: 5. Germline CDR1 and CDR2: LGHNA and YNFKEQ.

This clonotype was seen many times. The rearrangement joins TRBV20-1 to TRBJ2-7; possible D gene TRBD2, 5 bases. The CDR3 has 14 amino acids. Germline V gene data show CDR1 as DFQATT and CDR2 as SNEGSKA (reference sequence). Trimming removed 1 base from V and 0 bases from J, with 10 bases in between. CDR3 amino acids: CSARGGSLSYEQYF. CDR3 nucleotides: TGCAGTGCTAGAGGCGGGTCACTCTCCTACGAGCAGTACTTC.

This clonotype has a count of ten or more. The rearrangement joins TRBV20-1 to TRBJ2-1, with 9 bases fitting TRBD2. V trimming: 3 bases; J trimming: 5 bases; junction bases outside the gene matches: 5. The germline CDR1 and CDR2 sequences are DFQATT and SNEGSKA (reference sequence). CDR3 size: 14 residues. CDR3 nucleotides: TGCAGTGCTAGCGGCGGGGGGGTAAACAATGAGCAGTTCTTC. The encoded protein is CSASGGGVNNEQFF.

This clonotype was picked up many times. The chain recombines TRBV7-9 with TRBJ2-7; possible D gene TRBD2, 6 bases. The CDR3 sequence is 12 residues long. V was shortened by 6 bases and J by 4 bases, with 10 bases between the two germline ends. Per the germline V gene, CDR1 is SEHNR and CDR2 is FQNEAQ (reference sequence). The DNA of the CDR3 is TGTGCCAGCAGGTGGGGGGAATACGAGCAGTACTTC. Its protein product is CASRWGEYEQYF.

The chain has TRBV11-2 and TRBJ1-1, with D uncertain. V was clipped by 0 bases and J by 1 base, with 9 bases between them. CDR3 length equals 15 residues. Germline assignment: CDR1 SGHAT and CDR2 FQNNGV. The CDR3 bases are TGTGCCAGCAGCTTAGAAAACGTAGGGAACACTGAAGCTTTCTTT. Amino acid sequence: CASSLENVGNTEAFF.

The chain links TRBV6-6 to TRBJ1-4, with TRBD1 as a possible D gene (5 bases). V gave up 0 bases and J gave up 4 bases, with 6 bases separating them. The CDR3 has 14 amino acids. The V gene's germline CDR1 is MNHNY and CDR2 SVGAGI (reference sequence). The CDR3, as DNA: TGTGCCAGCAGTTACTCGGGGGTTAATGAAAAACTGTTTTTT. This translates into CASSYSGVNEKLFF.

This clonotype was recorded at least ten times. V and J are TRBV6-2 or TRBV6-3 and TRBJ2-1; D remains ambiguous. The CDR3 is made up of 11 amino acids. Trimming took off 9 bases at V and 15 bases at J, with 18 bases between the two ends. CDR1 and CDR2 (germline): MNHEY, SVGEGT. The CDR3 nucleotides read TGTGCCAGTTCTTCCGGTCCTAGGGCGTTCTTC. Protein: CASSSGPRAFF.

This clonotype came up many times. This chain links TRBV28 with TRBJ1-1, with D possibly matching TRBD1 (6 bases). V lost 3 bases to trimming and J lost 1 base, with 18 bases between them. From germline, CDR1 is MDHEN and CDR2 SYDVKM. This CDR3 is built from 17 residues. The CDR3 DNA is TGTGCCAGCAGTTTCTCCCTAGGGGGGGATAAGAACACTGAAGCTTTCTTT. This gives the protein CASSFSLGGDKNTEAFF.

This clonotype has a count of ten or more. The chain joins TRBV5-5 to TRBJ2-3; weak D call: TRBD1 (6 bases). CDR1 is SGHKS and CDR2 is YYEKEE in the germline V gene (reference sequence). The CDR3 is 18 residues long. V was pared by 4 bases and J by 5 bases, with 26 bases between. The CDR3 sequence is CASSPFLRGTRNLDTQYF. For the CDR3, the DNA is TGTGCCAGCAGCCCGTTTCTTAGGGGGACGAGGAACCTAGATACGCAGTATTTT.